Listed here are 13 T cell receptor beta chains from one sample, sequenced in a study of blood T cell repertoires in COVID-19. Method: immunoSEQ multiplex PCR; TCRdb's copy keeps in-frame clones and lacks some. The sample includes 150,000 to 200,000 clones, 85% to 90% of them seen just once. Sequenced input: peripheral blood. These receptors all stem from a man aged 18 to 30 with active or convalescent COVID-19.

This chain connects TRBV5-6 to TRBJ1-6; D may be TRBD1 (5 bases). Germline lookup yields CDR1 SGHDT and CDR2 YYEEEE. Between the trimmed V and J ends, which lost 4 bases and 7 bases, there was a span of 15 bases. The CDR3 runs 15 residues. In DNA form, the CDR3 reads TGTGCCAGCAGCAAACGTCTGGGGGGAAATTCACCCCTCCACTTT. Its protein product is CASSKRLGGNSPLHF. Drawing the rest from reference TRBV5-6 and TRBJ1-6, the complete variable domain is DAGVTQSPTHLIKTRGQQVTLRCSPKSGHDTVSWYQQALGQGPQFIFQYYEEEERQRGNFPDRFSGHQFPNYSSELNVNALLLGDSALYLCASSKRLGGNSPLHFGNGTRLTVT.

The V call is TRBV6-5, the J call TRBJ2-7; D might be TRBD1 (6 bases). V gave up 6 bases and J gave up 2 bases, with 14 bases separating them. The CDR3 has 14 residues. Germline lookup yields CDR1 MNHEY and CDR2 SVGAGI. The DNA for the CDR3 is TGTGCCAGCAGCTCCGACAGGACCCCCTACGAGCAGTACTTC. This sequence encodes CASSSDRTPYEQYF.

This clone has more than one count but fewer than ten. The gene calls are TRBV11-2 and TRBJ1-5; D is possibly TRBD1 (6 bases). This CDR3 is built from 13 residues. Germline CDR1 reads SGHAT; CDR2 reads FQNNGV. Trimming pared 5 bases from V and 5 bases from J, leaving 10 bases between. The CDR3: CASSRWTDQPQHF. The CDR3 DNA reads TGTGCCAGCAGCAGGTGGACAGATCAGCCCCAGCATTTT. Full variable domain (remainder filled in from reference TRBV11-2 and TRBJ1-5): EAGVAQSPRYKIIEKRQSVAFWCNPISGHATLYWYQQILGQGPKLLIQFQNNGVVDDSQLPKDRFSAERLKGVDSTLKIQPAKLEDSAVYLCASSRWTDQPQHFGDGTRLSIL.

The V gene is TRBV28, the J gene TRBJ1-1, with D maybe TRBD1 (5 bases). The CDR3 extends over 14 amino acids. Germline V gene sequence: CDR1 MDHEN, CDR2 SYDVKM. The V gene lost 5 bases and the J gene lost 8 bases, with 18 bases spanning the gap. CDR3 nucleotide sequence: TGTGCCAGCAGTCCGCCGGCGGGGCGAATCGAAGCTTTCTTT. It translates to CASSPPAGRIEAFF.

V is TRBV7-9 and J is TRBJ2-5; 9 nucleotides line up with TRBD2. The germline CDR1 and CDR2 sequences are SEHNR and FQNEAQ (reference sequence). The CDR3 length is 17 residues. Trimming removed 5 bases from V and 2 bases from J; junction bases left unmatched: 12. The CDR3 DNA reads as TGTGCCAGCAGCCCCAGACCAGGACTAGCGCATCAAGAGACCCAGTACTTC. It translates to CASSPRPGLAHQETQYF.

CDR3: CASSPLAGSTDTQYF. The CDR3 DNA sequence: TGTGCCAGCAGTCCCCTAGCGGGGAGCACAGATACGCAGTATTTT. The V and J genes are TRBV6-4 and TRBJ2-3; 9 positions agree with TRBD2. The CDR3 spans 15 residues. Trimming removed 5 bases from V and 0 bases from J; junction bases left unmatched: 3. The V gene's germline CDR1 is MRHNA and CDR2 SNTAGT.

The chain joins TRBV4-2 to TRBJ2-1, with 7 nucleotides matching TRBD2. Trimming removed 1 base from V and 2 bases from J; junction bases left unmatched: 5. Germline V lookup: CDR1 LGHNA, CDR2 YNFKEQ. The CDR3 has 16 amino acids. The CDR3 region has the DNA TGTGCCAGCAGCCAAGGAGGCGGGAGCCCCTACAATGAGCAGTTCTTC. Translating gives CASSQGGGSPYNEQFF.

CDR3 protein: CASSSPGQGTSGYTF. In nucleotides, the CDR3 is TGTGCCAGCAGTTCCCCGGGACAGGGTACCAGTGGCTACACCTTC. The chain couples TRBV27 to TRBJ1-2, with 9 bases lining up with TRBD1. The V gene's germline CDR1 is MNHEY and CDR2 SMNVEV (reference sequence). The CDR3 is 15 residues long. The V segment lost 4 bases and the J segment 7 bases; nucleotides outside the gene matches: 10.

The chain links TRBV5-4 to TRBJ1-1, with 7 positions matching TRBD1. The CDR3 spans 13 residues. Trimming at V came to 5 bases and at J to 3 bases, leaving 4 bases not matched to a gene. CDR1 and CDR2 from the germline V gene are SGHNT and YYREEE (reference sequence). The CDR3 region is CASRSTGDTEAFF. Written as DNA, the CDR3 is TGTGCCAGCAGATCCACAGGGGACACTGAAGCTTTCTTT.

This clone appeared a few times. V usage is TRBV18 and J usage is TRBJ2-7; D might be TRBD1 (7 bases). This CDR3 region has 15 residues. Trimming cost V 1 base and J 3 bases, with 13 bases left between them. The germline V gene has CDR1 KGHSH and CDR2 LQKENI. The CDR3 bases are TGTGCCAGCTCACCACGGGCAGGGGGGTACTACGAGCAGTACGTC. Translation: CASSPRAGGYYEQYV.

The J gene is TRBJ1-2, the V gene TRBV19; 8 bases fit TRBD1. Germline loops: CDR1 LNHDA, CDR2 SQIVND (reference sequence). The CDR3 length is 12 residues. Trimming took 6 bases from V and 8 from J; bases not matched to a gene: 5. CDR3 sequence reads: CASRTGEGGYTF. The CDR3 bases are TGTGCCAGTAGGACAGGGGAGGGAGGCTACACCTTC.

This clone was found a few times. The CDR3 here is CASSERAGGYNEQFF. DNA for the CDR3: TGTGCCAGCAGTGAGCGAGCGGGAGGCTACAATGAGCAGTTCTTC. V is TRBV6-4 and J is TRBJ2-1, with 9 bases aligning to TRBD2. V shed 3 bases and J 3 bases; nucleotides not matched to a gene: 3. The CDR3 loop spans 15 amino acids. Per the germline V gene, CDR1 is MRHNA and CDR2 is SNTAGT.

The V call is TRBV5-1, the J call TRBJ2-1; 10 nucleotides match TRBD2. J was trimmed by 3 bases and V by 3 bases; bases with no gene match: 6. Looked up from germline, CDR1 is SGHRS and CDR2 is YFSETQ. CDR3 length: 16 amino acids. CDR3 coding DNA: TGCGCCAGCAGCTCAACACTAGCGGGAAACTACAATGAGCAGTTCTTC. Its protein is CASSSTLAGNYNEQFF. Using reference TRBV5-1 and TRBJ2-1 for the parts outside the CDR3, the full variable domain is KAGVTQTPRYLIKTRGQQVTLSCSPISGHRSVSWYQQTPGQGLQFLFEYFSETQRNKGNFPGRFSGRQFSNSRSEMNVSTLELGDSALYLCASSSTLAGNYNEQFFGPGTRLTVL.